The TCR beta chain under discussion was sequenced for a study of cytomegalovirus exposure and HLA in healthy donors. Study overall: The roughly 120 validation repertoires, a later analysis reported, used the same platform as the approximately 670 first-cohort repertoires. Study conclusions and caveats: TCR beta chains numbering some 160 were designated cytomegalovirus-associated. The tendency of first-cohort TCR clusters to co-occur in the 90 to 150 validation repertoires emerged from a later analysis.

CDR1 is MNHNS, CDR2 SASEGT, per germline. V was cut by 7 bases and J by 2 bases, with 14 bases left in between. This CDR3 has 14 amino acids. For this clone: Its target is unknown.

These donors were members of the 120-subject validation cohort, a group separate from the approximately 680-subject first cohort. Profiling relied on immunoSEQ multiplex PCR, and the TCRdb table lists in-frame clones only, not all of them. This table holds about 280,000 clones, around 87% found once. The J gene is TRBJ1-1, the V gene TRBV6-1; no definite D call. The sequencing input was PBMCs. The clonotype comes from a woman under 30 in good health and CMV-seronegative. The CDR3 is CASTTGRANTEAFF. The CDR3 coding sequence is TGTGCCAGCACCACCGGGAGAGCCAACACTGAAGCTTTCTTT.